The 28 T cell receptor beta chains below all came from one sample that was sequenced in a study of T cells in Graves' hyperthyroidism and ophthalmopathy. Template material for amplifying TCR beta CDR3 regions consisted of RNA transcripts. First-round RT-PCR of the TCR CDR3 relied on the HTBI primer set. From the multiplex PCR reads, TCRdb called clonotypes with MiXCR, one entry per CDR3 protein. In the table there are approximately 430,000 distinct CDR3 sequences, under 15% of which are singletons. Sequencing was done on a sample of blood. The receptors here all came from a man between 18 and 29 years old with Graves' ophthalmopathy.

This clonotype was found many times. This chain joins TRBV3-1 and TRBJ2-5; TRBD2 might be the D (5 bases). V dropped 1 base and J dropped 2 bases, with 14 bases sitting between them. The V gene's germline CDR1 is LGHDT and CDR2 YNNKEL (reference sequence). The CDR3 covers 16 residues. The CDR3 sequence is CASSQALLGGQETQYF. Here the CDR3 DNA reads TGTGCCAGCAGCCAAGCCCTACTAGGCGGGCAAGAGACCCAGTACTTC.

This clonotype was observed a handful of times. V and J are TRBV29-1 and TRBJ2-7; 7 bases are a match to TRBD1. The CDR3 is 14 amino acids. V was clipped by 2 bases and J by 3 bases; unmatched bases: 7. Germline assignment: CDR1 SQVTM and CDR2 ANQGSEA. The chain's CDR3 is CSVESGQASYEQYF. In DNA form, the CDR3 reads TGCAGCGTTGAAAGTGGACAGGCTAGCTACGAGCAGTACTTC.

This clonotype was detected many times. The genes are TRBV5-6 and TRBJ1-4; unclear D gene. CDR3 size: 13 residues. Per germline, CDR1 SGHDT and CDR2 YYEEEE. Trimming stripped 0 bases from V and 5 bases from J, with 5 bases between. CDR3 amino acids: CASSLAGNEKLFF. CDR3 DNA sequence: TGTGCCAGCAGCTTGGCCGGGAATGAAAAACTGTTTTTT.

At least ten counts were recorded for this clonotype. This rearrangement joins TRBV6-2 or TRBV6-3 to TRBJ2-5; D might be TRBD1 or TRBD2, each matching 5 bases. This CDR3 is 15 amino acids long. Germline CDR1 reads MNHEY; CDR2 reads SVGEGT. The V end lost 6 bases, the J end lost 4 bases, and 18 bases lay between the germline ends. In nucleotides, the CDR3 is TGTGCCAGCAGCCCGGGACGGGGAGACTCAGAGACCCAGTACTTC. Protein sequence: CASSPGRGDSETQYF.

This clonotype has more than one count but fewer than ten. Mismatch with germline at one junction end may stem from a read error. The CDR3 sequence is CSVTRNVLGYVQYF. CDR3 in DNA: TGCAGCGTCACCCGGAATGTACTAGGCTACGTGCAGTACTTC. The genes are TRBV29-1 and TRBJ2-7; possible D gene TRBD2, 5 bases. This CDR3 region has 14 residues. In germline, CDR1 is SQVTM, CDR2 ANQGSEA.

This clonotype was recorded a few times. This chain links TRBV4-1 with TRBJ1-6; D is uncertain. Germline CDR1 reads MGHRA; CDR2 reads YSYEKL. The CDR3 has 14 amino acids. Trimming shortened V by 1 base and J by 13 bases, and 14 bases separated the two germline ends. The CDR3 DNA is TGCGCCAGCAGCCAAGGGACGGCGTCTATGCCCCTCCACTTT. Protein: CASSQGTASMPLHF.

Many counts were recorded for this clonotype. V usage is TRBV5-5 and J usage is TRBJ2-7, with D unresolved. V was clipped by 4 bases and J by 3 bases, with 8 bases between them. Germline lookup yields CDR1 SGHKS and CDR2 YYEKEE (reference sequence). The CDR3 extends over 12 amino acids. The CDR3 spells CASSPKVYEQYF. CDR3 DNA sequence: TGTGCCAGCAGCCCAAAAGTCTACGAGCAGTACTTC.

Points on this clonotype: One end of the junction is discordant with germline, which a read error may explain. This chain joins TRBV9 and TRBJ2-5; 9 nucleotides align to TRBD2. From germline, CDR1 is SGDLS and CDR2 YYNGEE. The CDR3 extends over 16 amino acids. The CDR3 here is CAGSAGLANPKETQYF. CDR3 DNA: TGTGCCGGCAGCGCCGGACTAGCGAATCCCAAAGAGACCCAGTACTTC. Supplemented by reference TRBV9 and TRBJ2-5, the full variable domain reads DSGVTQTPKHLITATGQRVTLRCSPRSGDLSVYWYQQSLDQGLQFLIQYYNGEERAKGNILERFSAQQFPDLHSELNLSSLELGDSALYFCAGSAGLANPKETQYFGPGTRLLVL.

This chain joins TRBV20-1 and TRBJ1-1; D is possibly TRBD1 (6 bases). V lost 3 bases to trimming and J lost 5 bases, with 13 bases between them. The germline V gene has CDR1 DFQATT and CDR2 SNEGSKA (reference sequence). The CDR3 has 13 amino acids. CDR3 sequence: CSASGQSETEAFF. The CDR3 DNA sequence: TGCAGTGCTAGTGGACAGAGTGAGACTGAAGCTTTCTTT.

In its sample, this clonotype was seen many times. This sequence joins TRBV7-6 and TRBJ2-1; 7 bases map to TRBD2. Trimming took 0 bases from V and 4 from J; bases not matched to a gene: 6. The CDR3 is 16 amino acids. The germline V gene encodes CDR1 SGHVS and CDR2 FNYEAQ. CDR3 in DNA: TGTGCCAGCAGCTTAGCGGCGGGGGACTGGTACAATGAGCAGTTCTTC. Protein: CASSLAAGDWYNEQFF. The full variable domain, in which reference TRBV7-6 and TRBJ2-1 provide the parts outside the CDR3, is GAGVSQSPRYKVTKRGQDVALRCDPISGHVSLYWYRQALGQGPEFLTYFNYEAQQDKSGLPNDRFSAERPEGSISTLTIQRTEQRDSAMYRCASSLAAGDWYNEQFFGPGTRLTVL.

This clonotype has more than one count but fewer than ten. The chain recombines TRBV7-2 with TRBJ1-2, with TRBD1 matching 9 bases. J lost 4 bases, V lost 4 bases, and 7 bases had no gene match. The CDR3 is made up of 15 amino acids. Germline V lookup: CDR1 SGHTA, CDR2 FQGNSA. The CDR3 sequence: CASSSTGGAGYGYTF. DNA of the CDR3: TGTGCCAGCAGCTCCACAGGGGGCGCAGGCTATGGCTACACCTTC. Together with reference TRBV7-2 and TRBJ1-2, the CDR3 gives the full variable domain: GAGVSQSPSNKVTEKGKDVELRCDPISGHTALYWYRQSLGQGLEFLIYFQGNSAPDKSGLPSDRFSAERTGGSVSTLTIQRTQQEDSAVYLCASSSTGGAGYGYTFGSGTRLTVV.

V usage is TRBV7-9 and J usage is TRBJ2-6; tentatively, D is TRBD1 or TRBD2 (5 bases each). CDR3 length: 17 amino acids. The germline CDR1 and CDR2 sequences are SEHNR and FQNEAQ (reference sequence). Trimming removed 1 base at V and 4 bases at J, with 14 bases between. CDR3 sequence reads: CASSLVGRDLGANVLTF. CDR3 DNA sequence: TGTGCCAGCAGCTTAGTCGGCAGGGACCTCGGGGCCAACGTCCTGACTTTC.

This clonotype was seen at least ten times. The chain couples TRBV9 to TRBJ2-5, with D perhaps matching TRBD2 (6 bases). The germline V and J ends were trimmed by 4 bases and 3 bases, with 13 bases remaining between them. This CDR3 has 14 residues. CDR1 is SGDLS, CDR2 YYNGEE, per germline. The DNA for the CDR3 is TGTGCCAGCAGCACCGGGAGTACAAAAGAGACCCAGTACTTC. Protein: CASSTGSTKETQYF.

The rearrangement uses TRBV12-5 and TRBJ1-6, with a tentative D call TRBD1 (5 bases). Germline CDR1 and CDR2: LGHNT and FRNRAP. Trimming stripped 0 bases from V and 8 bases from J, with 11 bases between. The CDR3 sequence is 15 residues long. The CDR3: CASGLVLQGYSPLHF. The CDR3, as DNA: TGTGCTAGTGGTTTGGTACTCCAGGGATATTCACCCCTCCACTTT.

CDR3 region: CASKGGAATNEKLFF. For the CDR3, the DNA is TGTGCCAGTAAGGGGGGAGCAGCAACTAATGAAAAACTGTTTTTT. The V call is TRBV19, the J call TRBJ1-4; D is possibly TRBD1 (6 bases). The CDR3 is made up of 15 amino acids. Germline V lookup: CDR1 LNHDA, CDR2 SQIVND (reference sequence). The V and J ends lost 7 bases and 0 bases respectively, with 12 bases between them. The whole variable domain, remainder taken from reference TRBV19 and TRBJ1-4, is DGGITQSPKYLFRKEGQNVTLSCEQNLNHDAMYWYRQDPGQGLRLIYYSQIVNDFQKGDIAEGYSVSREKKESFPLTVTSAQKNPTAFYLCASKGGAATNEKLFFGSGTQLSVL.

This clonotype was detected many times. The CDR3 coding sequence is TGCGCCAGCAGCTTGATGGGACTAGCGAACACCGGGGAGCTGTTTTTT. It is translated as CASSLMGLANTGELFF. This rearrangement joins TRBV5-1 to TRBJ2-2; 8 nucleotides agree with TRBD2. The CDR3 spans 16 residues. Germline V gene data show CDR1 as SGHRS and CDR2 as YFSETQ. After removal of 1 base from V and 0 bases from J, the junction contained 2 bases not matched to a gene. Based on the CDR3 plus reference TRBV5-1 and TRBJ2-2, the full variable domain is KAGVTQTPRYLIKTRGQQVTLSCSPISGHRSVSWYQQTPGQGLQFLFEYFSETQRNKGNFPGRFSGRQFSNSRSEMNVSTLELGDSALYLCASSLMGLANTGELFFGEGSRLTVL.

This clonotype showed up many times. The V call is TRBV11-3, the J call TRBJ2-5; D possibly matches TRBD1 or TRBD2 (5 bases each). The CDR3 runs 17 residues. Germline-derived CDR1 and CDR2 are SGHNT and YENEEA. The V end lost 5 bases, the J end lost 5 bases, and 24 bases lay between the germline ends. CDR3 region: CASSERGRQPNSETQYF. For the CDR3, the DNA is TGTGCCAGCAGCGAGAGGGGCAGGCAACCAAACTCTGAGACCCAGTACTTC.

This clonotype was detected many times. The chain joins TRBV5-1 to TRBJ2-2; 9 positions match TRBD2. Germline loops: CDR1 SGHRS, CDR2 YFSETQ. J gave up 4 bases and V 0 bases, and 4 bases lay outside the gene matches. CDR3 length: 16 amino acids. The CDR3 coding sequence is TGCGCCAGCAGCTTGGCCGATAGCGGGAGCACCGGGGAGCTGTTTTTT. Translating it yields CASSLADSGSTGELFF.

There are many counts of this clonotype. The rearrangement joins TRBV20-1 to TRBJ2-5, with 9 bases fitting TRBD2. V was clipped by 4 bases and J by 4 bases; unmatched bases: 7. Germline V gives CDR1 DFQATT, CDR2 SNEGSKA (reference sequence). CDR3 length: 14 residues. The DNA of the CDR3 is TGCAGTGCTAATCCAGCGGGGGGAGTAGAGACCCAGTACTTC. It translates to CSANPAGGVETQYF.

This clonotype has a handful of counts. The genes are TRBV6-5 and TRBJ1-4; D gene uncertain. Trimming removed 0 bases from V and 8 bases from J, with 16 bases in between. Per germline, CDR1 MNHEY and CDR2 SVGAGI. The CDR3 contains 16 residues. CDR3 coding DNA: TGTGCCAGCAGTTACTCGAGCAAGGGAGATGGAGAAAAACTGTTTTTT. It is translated as CASSYSSKGDGEKLFF.

CDR3 sequence: CASRPLDRSNGYTF. CDR3 nucleotide sequence: TGCGCCAGCAGACCCCTTGACAGGAGCAATGGCTACACCTTC. The chain joins TRBV10-2 to TRBJ1-2; tentative D call: TRBD1 (6 bases). V was shortened by 6 bases and J by 6 bases, with 17 bases between the two germline ends. From germline, CDR1 is WSHSY and CDR2 SAAADI. The CDR3 is made up of 14 amino acids.

This clonotype showed up many times. The chain combines TRBV12-3 or TRBV12-4 with TRBJ2-7; perhaps TRBD1 as D (6 bases). The CDR3 is 14 amino acids. The germline V and J ends were trimmed by 2 bases and 0 bases, with 8 bases remaining between them. CDR3 sequence reads: CASSLRDISYEQYF. The CDR3 region has the DNA TGTGCCAGCAGTTTAAGGGACATCTCCTACGAGCAGTACTTC.

The chain's CDR3 is CASRQGVGGYTF. In DNA, the CDR3 is TGCGCCAGCAGGCAGGGGGTAGGTGGCTACACCTTC. The chain links TRBV10-2 to TRBJ1-2; 7 bases fit TRBD1. The germline V gene has CDR1 WSHSY and CDR2 SAAADI. Germline trimming cut 6 bases from V and 7 bases from J; bases unmatched to any gene: 5. The CDR3 length is 12 residues.

This clonotype was found many times. This rearrangement joins TRBV18 to TRBJ1-5, with a possible D match to TRBD1 (6 bases). Germline V lookup: CDR1 KGHSH, CDR2 LQKENI. The V end was cut by 5 bases, the J end by 2 bases, with 7 bases between. This CDR3 contains 13 residues. The DNA for the CDR3 is TGTGCCAGCTCAAAGGGGGGCAATCAGCCCCAGCATTTT. This translates into CASSKGGNQPQHF.

The V call is TRBV20-1, the J call TRBJ2-6, with D unresolved. V dropped 2 bases and J dropped 2 bases, with 7 bases sitting between them. The germline gives CDR1 DFQATT, CDR2 SNEGSKA (reference sequence). This CDR3 spans 14 amino acids. CDR3 coding DNA: TGCAGTGCTAGAATTGACACTGGGGCCAACGTCCTGACTTTC. It encodes CSARIDTGANVLTF.

Concerning this clonotype: A much larger clone lies one base from this, so it may be a read error. The chain uses TRBV12-3 or TRBV12-4 and TRBJ2-2, with 7 nucleotides matching TRBD2. The J segment lost 3 bases and the V segment lost 7 bases, leaving 11 bases of the junction unmatched. This CDR3 has 16 amino acids. The DNA for the CDR3 is TGTGCCAGCACCCAACTAGCGAGAGTTGACACCGGGGAGCTGTTTTTT. Residues: CASTQLARVDTGELFF.

The chain recombines TRBV6-6 with TRBJ1-1, with a possible D match to TRBD1 (5 bases). CDR3 length equals 15 residues. The germline V gene encodes CDR1 MNHNY and CDR2 SVGAGI (reference sequence). Trimming removed 0 bases from V and 0 bases from J, with 8 bases in between. CDR3 sequence: CASSYSFRVNTEAFF. CDR3 sequence (DNA): TGTGCCAGCAGTTACTCGTTCAGGGTGAACACTGAAGCTTTCTTT.

This clonotype has only a few counts. J is TRBJ2-3 and V is TRBV5-1; TRBD1 matches at 8 bases. V trimming: 5 bases; J trimming: 7 bases; junction bases outside the gene matches: 12. The length of the CDR3 is 15 residues. The germline V gene has CDR1 SGHRS and CDR2 YFSETQ. The CDR3 region has the DNA TGCGCCAGCAGTCACGCAGGGGGCGGTCTAAATACGCAGTATTTT. Its translation is CASSHAGGGLNTQYF.